The clone carrying this TCR beta chain was seen ten or more times. Its cognate antigen is unknown. Trimming shortened V by 1 base and J by 10 bases, and 17 bases separated the two germline ends. Germline CDR1 is GTSNPN and CDR2 is SVGIG (reference sequence). The CDR3 has 15 amino acids. This entry is derived from a study of Graves' ophthalmopathy and Graves' hyperthyroidism. The sequenced template was RNA, covering the TCR beta CDR3 region. RT-PCR with HTBI primers came first, then second-round multiplex PCR. A single record per CDR3 protein comes from TCRdb applying MiXCR to the multiplex PCR reads. The sample comprises over 500,000 distinct CDR3 sequences, roughly 20% of which are singletons, and around 6.5% rests with the top ten. Stable hyperthyroidism referred to disease that showed no ophthalmopathy within 18 months of follow-up. PBMCs were obtained from 9 to 10 ml of fresh peripheral blood. Whole-study results and caveats: Researchers report that a 13-signature model separated ophthalmopathy from stable hyperthyroidism, posting about 91% sensitivity and less than 82% specificity. Progression of ophthalmopathy was predicted by the model with around 68% sensitivity and roughly 74% specificity.

The chain recombines TRBV30 with TRBJ1-6, with D possibly being TRBD1 (6 bases). This clonotype originated in a woman under 30 with stable Graves' hyperthyroidism. Some clones in this sample may be carry-over from other donors' samples. Sequencing used peripheral blood. This chain's CDR3 is CAWSARGTIRSPLHF. The CDR3 region has the DNA TGTGCCTGGAGTGCCCGAGGGACAATCCGGTCACCCCTCCACTTT. Drawing the rest from reference TRBV30 and TRBJ1-6, the complete variable domain is SQTIHQWPATLVQPVGSPLSLECTVEGTSNPNLYWYRQAAGRGLQLLFYSVGIGQISSEVPQNLSASRPQDRQFILSSKKLLLSDSGFYLCAWSARGTIRSPLHFGNGTRLTVT.